These T cell receptor beta chains were read from a single sample in a study of vaccination and CD4 T cells after COVID-19. TCRdb recomputed calls from the PCR reads with MiXCR, one row per CDR3 protein. The table includes roughly 2,700 distinct CDR3 sequences, 25% to 40% detected once. The antigens of these receptors remain unknown. Material for sequencing was CD4+ T cells from blood, cultured in vitro. Source of these receptors: a human donor who had recovered from COVID-19. Each CDR3 is given with its conserved first and last residue. The D gene is left open where the match is weak. Clone size is shown for a subset of rows, as once, few, many or a class of expanded clone.

TRBV6-1	TRBJ1-5	-	few	TGTGCCAGCAGGCAGGGAGGCGCCCAGCATTTT	CASRQGGAQHF
TRBV12-3/TRBV12-4	TRBJ1-6	-	-	TGTGCCAGCAGTTCCCCGGTTCCGGGACCTAATTCACCCCTCCACTTT	CASSSPVPGPNSPLHF
TRBV5-1	TRBJ1-2	-	few	TGCGCCAGCAGTCTTCAGGAGGCTTATGGCTACACCTTC	CASSLQEAYGYTF
TRBV20-1	TRBJ2-1	-	-	TGCAGTGCTAGATTGAGGGGGGGCCTCAATGAGCAGTTCTTC	CSARLRGGLNEQFF
TRBV11-2	TRBJ1-1	-	few	TGTGCCAGCAGCTTAGTAGGGTCTGAAGCTTTCTTT	CASSLVGSEAFF
TRBV12-3/TRBV12-4	TRBJ2-1	TRBD2	-	TGTGCCAGCAGCTCTAGCGGGGGCGGTGAGCAGTTCTTC	CASSSSGGGEQFF
TRBV2	TRBJ2-5	-	few	TGTGCCAGCAGTGAATTTCGAGACGGGGTCGAGTACTTC	CASSEFRDGVEYF
TRBV20-1	TRBJ1-2	-	-	TGCAGTGCTACCTTGACTGCGGAAGTTAACTATGGCTACACCTTC	CSATLTAEVNYGYTF
TRBV5-1	TRBJ2-3	TRBD1	once	TGCGCCAGCAGCTTGGGAGACAGGGCAGATACGCAGTATTTT	CASSLGDRADTQYF
TRBV5-1	TRBJ1-6	-	-	TGCGCCAGCAGGACTAATCTGGGAGCTAATTCACCCCTCCACTTT	CASRTNLGANSPLHF
TRBV20-1	TRBJ1-3	-	-	TGCAGTGCTAGAGAGGGCCCCTCTGGAAACACCATATATTTT	CSAREGPSGNTIYF
TRBV5-8	TRBJ1-1	-	-	TGTGCCAGCAGCGCTAGACCGGGAGATTGGACTGAAGCTTTCTTT	CASSARPGDWTEAFF
TRBV5-1	TRBJ2-7	TRBD1	-	TGCGCCAGCAGCTTGGGGGACAGGGGTTCGGGCGAGCAGTACTTC	CASSLGDRGSGEQYF
TRBV27	TRBJ1-2	TRBD1	medium-sized	TGTGCCAGCAGTTTAAAGGGGGCAAGCTATGGCTACACCTTC	CASSLKGASYGYTF
TRBV20-1	TRBJ1-1	-	few	TGCAGTGCTAGTGCATGGGGTTGGGGAAGCACTGAAGCTTTCTTT	CSASAWGWGSTEAFF
TRBV30	TRBJ1-2	-	few	TGTGCCTGGAGCCAGCAGGGATCGGATGGCTACACCTTC	CAWSQQGSDGYTF
TRBV18	TRBJ1-1	TRBD1	-	TGTGCCAGCTCACCGGGACAGGACACTGAAGCTTTCTTT	CASSPGQDTEAFF
TRBV20-1	TRBJ2-1	TRBD2	-	TGCAGCGGAGGGGAGGGCGGTAGCTCCTACAATGAGCAGTTCTTC	CSGGEGGSSYNEQFF
TRBV6-5	TRBJ1-1	-	few	TGTGCCAGCAGTTACGGGAGCACTGAAGCTTTCTTT	CASSYGSTEAFF
TRBV12-3/TRBV12-4	TRBJ2-7	TRBD1	-	TGTGCCAGCAGTTTCGACAGGGCCTCCTACGAGCAGTACTTC	CASSFDRASYEQYF
TRBV5-6	TRBJ2-3	TRBD2	-	TGTGCCAGCAGCTTCCCGGGACTAGCGGGGGGTCCACCCACAGATACGCAGTATTTT	CASSFPGLAGGPPTDTQYF
TRBV10-3	TRBJ2-3	TRBD1	-	TGTGCCATCAGTGAGTCGGACAGGGGAGATACGCAGTATTTT	CAISESDRGDTQYF
TRBV15	TRBJ1-3	TRBD1	few	TGTGCCACCAGCAGCCGGACAGGGGGTGGAAACACCATATATTTT	CATSSRTGGGNTIYF
TRBV30	TRBJ1-2	-	medium-sized	TGTGCCTGGAGTATGCGAGGGGCCTATGGCTACACCTTC	CAWSMRGAYGYTF
TRBV6-1	TRBJ1-4	TRBD1	-	TGTCCCAGCAGCGGAAGTAGGGGGCCTAATGAAAAACTGTTTTTT	CPSSGSRGPNEKLFF
TRBV7-8	TRBJ1-2	-	medium-sized	TGTGCCAGCAGCCCCGCAGGGCCCGACTATGGCTACACCTTC	CASSPAGPDYGYTF
TRBV7-8	TRBJ2-2	-	-	TGTGCCAGCAGCCCAGTCATGACCCAACCCGGGGAGCTGTTTTTT	CASSPVMTQPGELFF
TRBV29-1	TRBJ2-2	TRBD1	-	TGCAGCGTTTCTCTAGGGGGCCTAAACACCGGGGAGCTGTTTTTT	CSVSLGGLNTGELFF
TRBV3-1	TRBJ2-7	TRBD1	-	TGTGCCAGCAGCAAGGGACAGACCCCCATCCTCGAGCAGTACTTC	CASSKGQTPILEQYF